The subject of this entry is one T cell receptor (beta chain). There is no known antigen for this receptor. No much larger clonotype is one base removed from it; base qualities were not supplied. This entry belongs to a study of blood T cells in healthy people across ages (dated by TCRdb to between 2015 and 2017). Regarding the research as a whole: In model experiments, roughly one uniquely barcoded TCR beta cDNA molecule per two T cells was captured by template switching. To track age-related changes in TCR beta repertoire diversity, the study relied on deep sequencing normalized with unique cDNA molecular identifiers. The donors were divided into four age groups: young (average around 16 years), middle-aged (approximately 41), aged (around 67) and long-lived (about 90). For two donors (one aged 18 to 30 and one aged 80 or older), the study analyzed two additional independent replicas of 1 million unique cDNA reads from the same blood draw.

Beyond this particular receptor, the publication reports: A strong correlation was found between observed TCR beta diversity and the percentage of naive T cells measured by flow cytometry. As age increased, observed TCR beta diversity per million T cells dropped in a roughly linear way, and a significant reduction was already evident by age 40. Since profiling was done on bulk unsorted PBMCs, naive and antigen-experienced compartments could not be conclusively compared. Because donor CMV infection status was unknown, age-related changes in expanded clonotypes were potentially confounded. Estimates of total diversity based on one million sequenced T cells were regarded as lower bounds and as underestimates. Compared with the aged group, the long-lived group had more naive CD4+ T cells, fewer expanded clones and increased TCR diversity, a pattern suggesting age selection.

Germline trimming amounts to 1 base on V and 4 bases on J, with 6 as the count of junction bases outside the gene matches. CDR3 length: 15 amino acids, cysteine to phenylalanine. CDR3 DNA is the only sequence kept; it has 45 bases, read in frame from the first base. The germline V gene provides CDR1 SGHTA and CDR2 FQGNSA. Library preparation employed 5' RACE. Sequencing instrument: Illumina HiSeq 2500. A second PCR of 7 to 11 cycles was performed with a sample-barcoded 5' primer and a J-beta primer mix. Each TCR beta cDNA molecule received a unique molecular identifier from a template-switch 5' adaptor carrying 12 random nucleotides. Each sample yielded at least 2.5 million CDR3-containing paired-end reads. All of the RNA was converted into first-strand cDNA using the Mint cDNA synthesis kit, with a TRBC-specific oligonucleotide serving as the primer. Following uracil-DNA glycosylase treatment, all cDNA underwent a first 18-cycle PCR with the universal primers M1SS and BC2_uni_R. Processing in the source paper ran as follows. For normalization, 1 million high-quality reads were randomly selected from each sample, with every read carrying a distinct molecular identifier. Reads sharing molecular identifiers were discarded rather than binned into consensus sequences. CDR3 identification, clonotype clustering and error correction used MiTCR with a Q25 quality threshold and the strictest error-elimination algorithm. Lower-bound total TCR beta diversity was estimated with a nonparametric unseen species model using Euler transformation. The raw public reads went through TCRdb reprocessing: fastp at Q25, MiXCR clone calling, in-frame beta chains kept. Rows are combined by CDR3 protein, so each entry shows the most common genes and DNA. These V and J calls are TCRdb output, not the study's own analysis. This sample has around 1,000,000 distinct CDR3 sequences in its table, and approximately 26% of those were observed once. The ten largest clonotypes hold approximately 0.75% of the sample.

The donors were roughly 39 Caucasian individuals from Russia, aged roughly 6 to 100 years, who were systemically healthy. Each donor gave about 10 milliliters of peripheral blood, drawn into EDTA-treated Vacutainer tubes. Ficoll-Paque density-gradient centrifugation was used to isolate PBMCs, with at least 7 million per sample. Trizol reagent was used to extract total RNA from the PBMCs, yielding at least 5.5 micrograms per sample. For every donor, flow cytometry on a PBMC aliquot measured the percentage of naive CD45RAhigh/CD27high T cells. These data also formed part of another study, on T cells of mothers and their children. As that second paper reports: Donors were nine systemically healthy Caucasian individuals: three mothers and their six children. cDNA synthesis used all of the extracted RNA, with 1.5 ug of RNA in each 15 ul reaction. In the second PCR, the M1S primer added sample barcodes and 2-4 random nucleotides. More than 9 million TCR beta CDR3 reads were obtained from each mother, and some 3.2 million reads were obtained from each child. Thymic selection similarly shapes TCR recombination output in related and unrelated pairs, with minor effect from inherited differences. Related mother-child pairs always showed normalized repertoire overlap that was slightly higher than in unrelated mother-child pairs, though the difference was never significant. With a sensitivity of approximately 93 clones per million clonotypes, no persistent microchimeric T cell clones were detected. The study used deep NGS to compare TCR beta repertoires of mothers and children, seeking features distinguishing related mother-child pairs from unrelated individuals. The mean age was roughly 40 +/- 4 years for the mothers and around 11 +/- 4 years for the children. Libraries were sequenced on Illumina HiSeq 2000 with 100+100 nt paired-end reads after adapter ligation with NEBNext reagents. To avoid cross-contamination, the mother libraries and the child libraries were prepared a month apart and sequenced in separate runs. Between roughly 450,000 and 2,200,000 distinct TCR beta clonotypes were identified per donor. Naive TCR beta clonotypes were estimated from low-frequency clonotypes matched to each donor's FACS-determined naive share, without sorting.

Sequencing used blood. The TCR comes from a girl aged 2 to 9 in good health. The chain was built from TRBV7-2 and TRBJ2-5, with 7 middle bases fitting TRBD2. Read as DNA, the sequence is TGTGCCAGCAGCTTAGGTCGGGGGGTGGGAGAGACCCAGTACTTC. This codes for CASSLGRGVGETQYF. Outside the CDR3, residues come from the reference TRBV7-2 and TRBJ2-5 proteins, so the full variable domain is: GAGVSQSPSNKVTEKGKDVELRCDPISGHTALYWYRQSLGQGLEFLIYFQGNSAPDKSGLPSDRFSAERTGGSVSTLTIQRTQQEDSAVYLCASSLGRGVGETQYFGPGTRLLVL.